This T cell receptor (beta chain) was obtained from a study of OX40 agonist ivuxolimab in advanced cancers. General study points: Average numbers of expanded clones were greater in CD8+ T cells than in CD4+.

In regard to this clone: Its antigen remains unidentified.

Profiling relied on immunoSEQ multiplex PCR, and the TCRdb table lists in-frame clones only, not all of them. The sample comprises more than 60,000 clones, roughly 93% of which are singletons, and roughly 14% rests with the top ten. The sample in question was CD4+ or CD8+ T cells sorted from blood, obtained in a trial of the OX40 agonist ivuxolimab. This sequence was found in an adult with an advanced solid tumor such as melanoma, head and neck, liver or kidney cancer.

CDR3 amino acids: CATRQGVEAFF. CDR3 coding DNA: TGTGCCACACGACAGGGGGTTGAAGCTTTCTTT. The chain joins TRBV19 to TRBJ1-1, with 9 bases matching TRBD1. Unmatched junction bases numbered 4, after V lost 10 bases and J lost 7 bases. This CDR3 has 11 amino acids. Germline V gene data show CDR1 as LNHDA and CDR2 as SQIVND (reference sequence). Based on the CDR3 plus reference TRBV19 and TRBJ1-1, the full variable domain is DGGITQSPKYLFRKEGQNVTLSCEQNLNHDAMYWYRQDPGQGLRLIYYSQIVNDFQKGDIAEGYSVSREKKESFPLTVTSAQKNPTAFYLCATRQGVEAFFGQGTRLTVV.